This is a list of T cell receptor beta chains from one sample in a study of T-cell memory formation after mild COVID-19. TCRdb reprocessed the 5' RACE reads with MiXCR, giving one entry per CDR3 protein. The sample consists of almost 350,000 distinct CDR3 sequences, roughly 20% of them appearing once. Material for sequencing was PBMCs or a T cell subset sorted from them (not recorded which). Every receptor here comes from a man aged 18 to 35 who had mild COVID-19 (a few samples of this study predate the infection). Cell type and time point are not known. Both conserved end residues are part of each CDR3. Fields, in order: D gene, CDR3 length, clone size, J gene, V gene, CDR3 DNA, CDR3 protein. D genes are given only for firm matches. The listing skips clone size in some rows; elsewhere it reads once, few, many or a size class.

>.|13|.|TRBJ1-4|TRBV6-5
TGTGCCAGCAGTTTACAGCTGAATGAAAAACTGTTTTTT
CASSLQLNEKLFF
>.|16|.|TRBJ2-5|TRBV5-1
TGCGCCAGCAGCTTGGATGCGTCGGTGGGTCAAGAGACCCAGTACTTC
CASSLDASVGQETQYF
>.|15|.|TRBJ1-1|TRBV4-2
TGTGCCAGCAGCCAAGATATCGGGGAGGGGACTGAAGCTTTCTTT
CASSQDIGEGTEAFF
>TRBD1|17|.|TRBJ2-3|TRBV12-3/TRBV12-4
TGTGCCAGCAGACAAAACCCGGGACAGGGTGTGGGAGATACGCAGTATTTT
CASRQNPGQGVGDTQYF
>.|15|.|TRBJ1-6|TRBV14
TGTGCCAGCAGCCAAGCGCAGGGGCCGAGGTCACCCCTCCACTTT
CASSQAQGPRSPLHF
>TRBD1|16|.|TRBJ1-4|TRBV7-9
TGTGCCAGCAGCCCCACATTCGGACAGGAAAATGAAAAACTGTTTTTT
CASSPTFGQENEKLFF
>.|15|.|TRBJ2-3|TRBV5-1
TGCGCCAGCAGGATAGCAGGGGATCGAACAGATACGCAGTATTTT
CASRIAGDRTDTQYF
>.|10|.|TRBJ1-1|TRBV19
TGTGCCAGTACCGCGGTTGAAGCTTTCTTT
CASTAVEAFF
>TRBD2|15|.|TRBJ2-3|TRBV6-6
TGTGCCAGCAGTAACACGGGGGGGAGCACAGATACGCAGTATTTT
CASSNTGGSTDTQYF
>TRBD2|16|.|TRBJ2-1|TRBV11-2
TGTGCCAGCGGGTTAGGTAGCGGGGGGTTATCCAATGAGCAGTTCTTC
CASGLGSGGLSNEQFF
>.|16|.|TRBJ1-1|TRBV19
TGTGCCAGTAGTATAGATCAAGGATACGTGGACACTGAAGCTTTCTTT
CASSIDQGYVDTEAFF
>.|12|.|TRBJ1-4|TRBV12-3/TRBV12-4
TGTGCCAGCAGTGAGACGGCTGAAAAACTGTTTTTT
CASSETAEKLFF
>TRBD2|16|.|TRBJ2-1|TRBV7-8
TGTGCCAGCGGGACTACTCGGGACTCCACTCGCAATGAGCAGTTCTTC
CASGTTRDSTRNEQFF
>.|15|few|TRBJ1-2|TRBV9
TGTGCCAGCAGCGTAGCTCCAGGGAGGACCTATGGCTACACCTTC
CASSVAPGRTYGYTF
>.|12|few|TRBJ2-1|TRBV28
TGTGCCAGCAGTTTATCGCCAGGGGAGCAGTTCTTC
CASSLSPGEQFF
>.|14|.|TRBJ1-2|TRBV11-2
TGTGCCAGCAGCTTAGAGTCCGGGGGATATGGCTACACCTTC
CASSLESGGYGYTF
>.|16|few|TRBJ2-1|TRBV5-1
TGCGCCAGCAATCCTGGGGACGCTGCCAGAGACAATGAGCAGTTCTTC
CASNPGDAARDNEQFF
>.|13|few|TRBJ1-6|TRBV5-5
TGTGCCAGCAGCTTGGACAGGCTTAGGCCCCTCCACTTT
CASSLDRLRPLHF
>.|15|.|TRBJ2-3|TRBV3-1
TGTGCCAGCAGCCAGGGAACGGGGGCGAGGGATACGCAGTATTTT
CASSQGTGARDTQYF
>TRBD1|15|.|TRBJ1-6|TRBV5-4
TGTGCCAGCAGCTTGACCGGACAGGGGAGTTCACCCCTCCACTTT
CASSLTGQGSSPLHF
>TRBD1|14|few|TRBJ2-5|TRBV6-6
TGTGCCAGCAAGGGGACAGGGGGCTTGGAGACCCAGTACTTC
CASKGTGGLETQYF
>.|12|.|TRBJ2-5|TRBV29-1
TGCAGCGTTACGAGGGTGAGAGAGACCCAGTACTTC
CSVTRVRETQYF
>.|12|.|TRBJ1-1|TRBV7-3
TGTGCCAGCGGCCTCCCGAACACTGAAGCTTTCTTT
CASGLPNTEAFF
>.|14|.|TRBJ2-5|TRBV5-1
TGCGCCAGCAGCTTGGGCCAGGGAATCGAGACCCAGTACTTC
CASSLGQGIETQYF
>TRBD1|15|many|TRBJ2-1|TRBV4-3
TGCGCCAGCGCCCTGGACAGGGGAATCGTTTATGAGCAGTTCTTC
CASALDRGIVYEQFF
>TRBD2|18|.|TRBJ2-3|TRBV4-2
TGTGCCAGCAGCCAACCCTCCGGGACTAGCGGGAGCACAGATACGCAGTATTTT
CASSQPSGTSGSTDTQYF
>TRBD1|14|.|TRBJ2-7|TRBV20-1
TGCAGTGCTAGAGTGGGGACAGATTTATACGAGCAGTACTTC
CSARVGTDLYEQYF
>.|15|few|TRBJ1-4|TRBV5-1
TGCGCCAGCAGCTTGGATCAAAGGGGTAATGAAAAACTGTTTTTT
CASSLDQRGNEKLFF
>TRBD1|13|.|TRBJ2-2|TRBV5-1
TGCGCCAGCAGCTTGTTTCCGGACAGGGAAATGTTTTTT
CASSLFPDREMFF
>.|15|many|TRBJ2-5|TRBV5-1
TGCGCCAGCAGACGAGTAACCACATTCCAAGAGACCCAGTACTTC
CASRRVTTFQETQYF
>.|16|few|TRBJ1-2|TRBV6-6
TGTGCCAGCAGTTACCCGAACAAGCCAGACAACTATGGCTACACCTTC
CASSYPNKPDNYGYTF
>.|16|few|TRBJ1-1|TRBV7-2
TGTGCCAGCAGCATAGATTTGAGGGGCGGTCCCACTGAAGCTTTCTTT
CASSIDLRGGPTEAFF
>.|15|few|TRBJ1-6|TRBV5-1
TGCGCCAGCAGCTCCCGAACCGGGGGGAATTCACCCCTCCACTTT
CASSSRTGGNSPLHF
>.|13|few|TRBJ2-5|TRBV5-1
TGCGCCAGCAGCATGATAGCGGAAGAGACCCAGTACTTC
CASSMIAEETQYF
>.|13|few|TRBJ1-5|TRBV7-2
TGTGCCAGCAGCCCCATCATAGAACAGCCCCAGCATTTT
CASSPIIEQPQHF
>TRBD1|14|.|TRBJ1-1|TRBV12-3/TRBV12-4
TGTGCCAGCAGGGAAACAGGGGTGAACACTGAAGCTTTCTTT
CASRETGVNTEAFF
>.|14|.|TRBJ1-2|TRBV7-2
TGTGCCAGCAGCTTAGCAGTCGGGGGGTATGGCTACACCTTC
CASSLAVGGYGYTF
>.|14|.|TRBJ2-5|TRBV12-3/TRBV12-4
TGTGCCAGCATTCCTCGCATCGGGCAAGAGACCCAGTACTTC
CASIPRIGQETQYF